This TCR beta chain was retrieved from a study of T cell changes during pregnancy in multiple sclerosis. Assay used: immunoSEQ multiplex PCR; TCRdb lists only in-frame clones, some missing. The sample lists about 30,000 clones, roughly 91% occurring once. The V gene's germline CDR1 is GTSNPN and CDR2 SVGIG (reference sequence). After removal of 2 bases from V and 1 base from J, the junction contained 7 bases not matched to a gene. This CDR3 is built from 15 residues. The chain uses TRBV30 and TRBJ1-1; the match to TRBD1 covers 7 bases. The TCR was taken from a female donor with multiple sclerosis, enrolled in a pregnancy study. The source was CD4+ T cells from peripheral blood mononuclear cells, collected after pregnancy. The CDR3 reads CAWSPGTVPNTEAFF. CDR3 DNA: TGTGCCTGGAGTCCCGGGACAGTTCCGAACACTGAAGCTTTCTTT.